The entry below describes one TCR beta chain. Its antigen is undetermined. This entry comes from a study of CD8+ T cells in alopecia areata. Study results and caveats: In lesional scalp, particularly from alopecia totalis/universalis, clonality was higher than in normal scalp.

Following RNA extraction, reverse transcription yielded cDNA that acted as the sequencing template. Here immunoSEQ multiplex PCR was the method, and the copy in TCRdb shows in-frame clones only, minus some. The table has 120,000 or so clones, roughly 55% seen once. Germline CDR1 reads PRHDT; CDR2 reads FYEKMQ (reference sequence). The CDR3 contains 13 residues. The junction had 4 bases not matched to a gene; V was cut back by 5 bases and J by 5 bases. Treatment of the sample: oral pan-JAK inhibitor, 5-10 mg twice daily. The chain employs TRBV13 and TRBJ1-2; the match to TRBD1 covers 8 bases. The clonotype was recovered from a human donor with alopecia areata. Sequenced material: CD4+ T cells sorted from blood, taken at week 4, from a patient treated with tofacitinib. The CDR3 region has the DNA TGTGCCAGCAGCGACAGGGGTGCTTATGGCTACACCTTC. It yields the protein CASSDRGAYGYTF.